The 26 T cell receptor beta chains given below trace back to one sample, sequenced in a study of shared clonotypes between healthy human individuals. Generated by immunoSEQ multiplex PCR, the TCRdb table keeps only in-frame clones and is missing some. There are about 2.4 million clones in the sample; 93% occur only once, and 0.36% lies in the top ten. Sample: naive CD4+ T cells from PBMCs. Specified subset: CD45RA+ positively selected. The source is a young man in good health. Some clones in this sample may be carry-over from other donors' samples.

The chain joins TRBV19 to TRBJ2-7, with D possibly TRBD2 on 5 matching bases. Trimming took off 6 bases at V and 5 bases at J, with 17 bases between the two ends. CDR1 LNHDA and CDR2 SQIVND come from the germline V gene (reference sequence). The CDR3 is 14 residues long. The CDR3 DNA follows: TGTGCCAGTAGCCGTAACCTAGCTTTCGACGAGCAGTACTTC. Protein product: CASSRNLAFDEQYF.

The V and J genes are TRBV6-5 and TRBJ2-3, with D uncertain. The ends were cut back, 0 bases at V and 5 bases at J, with 6 bases in the middle. From germline, CDR1 is MNHEY and CDR2 SVGAGI. CDR3 length equals 13 residues. CDR3 amino acids: CASSYSIRDTQYF. The CDR3 nucleotides read TGTGCCAGCAGTTACTCGATAAGAGATACGCAGTATTTT.

V gene TRBV28 combines with J gene TRBJ2-5; 9 nucleotides align to TRBD1. The V gene's germline CDR1 is MDHEN and CDR2 SYDVKM. The CDR3 loop spans 13 amino acids. V lost 6 bases to trimming and J lost 5 bases; unmatched junction nucleotides: 4. This chain's CDR3 is CASRGTGPETQYF. The CDR3 DNA reads as TGTGCCAGCAGAGGGACAGGGCCGGAGACCCAGTACTTC.

The chain combines TRBV6-5 with TRBJ2-3; 11 nucleotides agree with TRBD2. In germline, CDR1 is MNHEY, CDR2 SVGAGI. V trimming: 6 bases; J trimming: 6 bases; junction bases outside the gene matches: 8. The CDR3 loop spans 15 amino acids. DNA for the CDR3: TGTGCCAGCAGCTCAAGACTAGCGGGATGGGATACGCAGTATTTT. Its translation is CASSSRLAGWDTQYF.

The chain uses TRBV9 and TRBJ2-3; 12 bases match TRBD2. Germline values: CDR1 SGDLS, CDR2 YYNGEE. The CDR3 extends over 15 amino acids. V gave up 3 bases and J gave up 8 bases; unmatched junction bases: 7. The CDR3 DNA follows: TGTGCCAGCAGCGGACGACTAGCGGGAGAGGGTACGCAGTATTTT. Translation: CASSGRLAGEGTQYF.

A single count supports this clone. The V and J genes are TRBV25-1 and TRBJ2-3; D possibly matches TRBD1 or TRBD2 (5 bases each). CDR3 length equals 16 residues. Germline V CDR1 and CDR2: MGHDK, SYGVNS. V lost 3 bases and J 0 bases, leaving 13 bases between the germline ends. The CDR3 DNA reads as TGTGCCAGCAGTGATGGGACGACTACTAGCACAGATACGCAGTATTTT. This sequence encodes CASSDGTTTSTDTQYF.

DNA of the CDR3: TGTGCCAGCTCCCTGGGGGCAGGGGGCACCGGGGAGCTGTTTTTT. This translates into CASSLGAGGTGELFF. The chain combines TRBV6-5 with TRBJ2-2; TRBD1 agrees at 7 bases. Unmatched junction bases numbered 10, after V lost 8 bases and J lost 4 bases. Germline CDR1 MNHEY, CDR2 SVGAGI. The length of the CDR3 is 15 residues.

The genes are TRBV6-6 and TRBJ2-1; D remains unclear. This CDR3 region has 15 residues. Germline lookup yields CDR1 MNHNY and CDR2 SVGAGI (reference sequence). Trimming cost V 7 bases and J 4 bases, with 17 bases left between them. This CDR3 is CASTPDPTPYNEQFF. The CDR3 nucleotides are TGTGCCAGCACCCCGGACCCGACCCCTTACAATGAGCAGTTCTTC.

The genes are TRBV5-1 and TRBJ2-5; D is undetermined. This CDR3 is built from 13 residues. V gave up 6 bases and J gave up 4 bases, with 13 bases separating them. Germline V gene data show CDR1 as SGHRS and CDR2 as YFSETQ. CDR3 sequence reads: CASNSLGRETQYF. CDR3 DNA sequence: TGCGCCAGCAACTCCCTCGGGCGAGAGACCCAGTACTTC.

As concerns this clone: At the DNA level, this CDR3 is encoded by other sequences in the same sample as well. The J gene is TRBJ1-1, the V gene TRBV18, with TRBD1 as a possible D gene (5 bases). The V end was cut by 1 base, the J end by 4 bases, with 10 bases between. The CDR3 length is 14 residues. CDR1 KGHSH and CDR2 LQKENI come from the germline V gene. This chain's CDR3 is CASSPRDRVTEAFF. The CDR3 coding sequence is TGTGCCAGCTCACCACGGGACCGGGTCACTGAAGCTTTCTTT.

This sequence joins TRBV14 and TRBJ2-3; 9 bases match TRBD1. V lost 5 bases and J lost 0; bases outside the gene matches: 0. Germline V gene data show CDR1 as SGHDN and CDR2 as FVKESK. This CDR3 has 14 residues. DNA of the CDR3: TGTGCCAGCAGCGGGACAGGGAGCACAGATACGCAGTATTTT. It encodes CASSGTGSTDTQYF.

The V and J genes are TRBV2 and TRBJ2-7; 10 bases are shared with TRBD2. Germline lookup yields CDR1 SNHLY and CDR2 FYNNEI. The junction had 16 bases not matched to a gene; V was cut back by 7 bases and J by 13 bases. CDR3 length: 14 amino acids. CDR3 amino acids: CASTPSRLAGDVYF. CDR3 DNA sequence: TGTGCCAGCACCCCGTCCCGTCTAGCGGGAGACGTCTACTTC.

The chain couples TRBV5-1 to TRBJ2-2; weak D call: TRBD1 (5 bases). Germline V gives CDR1 SGHRS, CDR2 YFSETQ. V shed 8 bases and J shed 4 bases, with 15 bases lying between them. The CDR3 length is 14 residues. CDR3 sequence reads: CASLPSTGTGELFF. The CDR3 coding sequence is TGCGCCAGTCTTCCTTCAACAGGCACCGGGGAGCTGTTTTTT.

This chain connects TRBV9 to TRBJ2-2; 11 nucleotides line up with TRBD2. CDR3 length: 17 amino acids. CDR1 and CDR2 from the germline V gene are SGDLS and YYNGEE. J gave up 6 bases and V 0 bases, and 7 bases lay outside the gene matches. The CDR3 sequence: CASSVGIAGGKAGELFF. The CDR3 coding sequence is TGTGCCAGCAGCGTAGGGATAGCGGGAGGGAAGGCCGGGGAGCTGTTTTTT.

This clone was seen a single time. The genes are TRBV12-5 and TRBJ1-1, with no clear D. Per the germline V gene, CDR1 is LGHNT and CDR2 is FRNRAP. The CDR3 is 16 amino acids. Between the trimmed V and J ends, which lost 1 base and 9 bases, there was a span of 21 bases. This CDR3 is CASGLGGPKVIGQAFF. The CDR3 coding sequence is TGTGCTAGTGGTTTGGGGGGTCCTAAAGTGATTGGACAAGCTTTCTTT.

The rearrangement links TRBV28 to TRBJ2-3; D is uncertain. Germline V CDR1 and CDR2: MDHEN, SYDVKM. V dropped 5 bases and J dropped 0 bases, with 18 bases sitting between them. CDR3 length: 17 residues. CDR3: CASSLTRFAESTDTQYF. The CDR3 bases are TGTGCCAGCAGTCTCACCAGGTTCGCAGAAAGCACAGATACGCAGTATTTT.

The V call is TRBV15, the J call TRBJ1-4; a possible D gene is TRBD1 (6 bases). The CDR3 has 13 amino acids. Germline V gives CDR1 LNHNV, CDR2 YYDKDF (reference sequence). V lost 8 bases to trimming and J lost 4 bases, with 11 bases between them. The CDR3 here is CATGGQINEKLFF. DNA of the CDR3: TGTGCCACCGGGGGGCAGATTAATGAAAAACTGTTTTTT.

The CDR3 DNA follows: TGTGCCAGCAGCTTAGGGGCAGGGACCCCCACCTACGAGCAGTACTTC. Amino acid sequence: CASSLGAGTPTYEQYF. The rearrangement uses TRBV7-6 and TRBJ2-7; the D call may be TRBD1 or TRBD2 (5 bases each). CDR3 length: 16 residues. In germline, CDR1 is SGHVS, CDR2 FNYEAQ. V lost 1 base, J lost 2 bases, and 15 bases lay in between.

J is TRBJ2-1 and V is TRBV7-8; D could derive from TRBD1 or TRBD2 (5 bases each). V was clipped by 2 bases and J by 4 bases, with 15 bases between them. CDR1 is SGHVS, CDR2 FQNEAQ, per germline. This CDR3 comprises 16 residues. CDR3 in DNA: TGTGCCAGCAGCTTAAGGGACGAGGGACGGTACAATGAGCAGTTCTTC. It is translated as CASSLRDEGRYNEQFF.

The chain carries TRBV28 and TRBJ2-1, with 12 nucleotides matching TRBD2. Per germline, CDR1 MDHEN and CDR2 SYDVKM. The length of the CDR3 is 16 residues. The J segment lost 7 bases and the V segment lost 1 base, leaving 5 bases of the junction unmatched. Here the CDR3 DNA reads TGTGCCAGCAGTTTATCGGGACTAGCGGGCTGGAATGAGCAGTTCTTC. This encodes CASSLSGLAGWNEQFF. The whole variable domain, filled in from reference TRBV28 and TRBJ2-1, reads DVKVTQSSRYLVKRTGEKVFLECVQDMDHENMFWYRQDPGLGLRLIYFSYDVKMKEKGDIPEGYSVSREKKERFSLILESASTNQTSMYLCASSLSGLAGWNEQFFGPGTRLTVL.

This clone was detected a few times. The chain employs TRBV12-5 and TRBJ1-1; 10 bases fit TRBD1. In germline, CDR1 is LGHNT, CDR2 FRNRAP. J was trimmed by 8 bases and V by 4 bases; bases with no gene match: 7. The CDR3 runs to 14 residues. The CDR3 protein is CASGYGDRGTEAFF. In nucleotides, the CDR3 is TGTGCTAGTGGTTACGGGGACAGGGGAACGGAAGCTTTCTTT.

The J gene is TRBJ1-1, the V gene TRBV7-6; D uncertain. The germline V gene encodes CDR1 SGHVS and CDR2 FNYEAQ. This CDR3 comprises 15 residues. Trimming removed 5 bases at V and 2 bases at J, with 15 bases between. In DNA, the CDR3 is TGTGCCAGCAGCCCCCGGGTTGCCGCCAACACTGAAGCTTTCTTT. Its translation is CASSPRVAANTEAFF.

V usage is TRBV10-1 and J usage is TRBJ1-5, with unresolved D. The V and J ends lost 6 bases and 0 bases respectively, with 9 bases between them. This CDR3 comprises 14 residues. CDR1 and CDR2 (germline): WNHNN, SYGVQD (reference sequence). The CDR3 DNA sequence: TGCGCCAGCAGATACCAAAATAGCAATCAGCCCCAGCATTTT. Amino acid sequence: CASRYQNSNQPQHF.

The rearrangement links TRBV11-2 to TRBJ2-3; tentative D call: TRBD2 (6 bases). The CDR3 runs to 17 residues. Trimming took off 0 bases at V and 2 bases at J, with 15 bases between the two ends. Germline values: CDR1 SGHAT, CDR2 FQNNGV. CDR3 amino acids: CASSLDGRSVYTDTQYF. Here the CDR3 DNA reads TGTGCCAGCAGCTTAGATGGGAGGAGTGTTTACACAGATACGCAGTATTTT. Variable domain in full (rest from reference TRBV11-2 and TRBJ2-3): EAGVAQSPRYKIIEKRQSVAFWCNPISGHATLYWYQQILGQGPKLLIQFQNNGVVDDSQLPKDRFSAERLKGVDSTLKIQPAKLEDSAVYLCASSLDGRSVYTDTQYFGPGTRLTVL.

This rearrangement joins TRBV2 to TRBJ1-1; 8 bases agree with TRBD1. CDR3 length equals 12 residues. Germline CDR1 SNHLY, CDR2 FYNNEI. The V gene end was trimmed by 7 bases and the J gene end by 6 bases; junction bases not matched to a gene: 4. CDR3 bases: TGTGCCAGCATCGGACAGGGCGCTGAAGCTTTCTTT. This sequence encodes CASIGQGAEAFF.

This sequence joins TRBV5-1 and TRBJ1-1; tentatively, D is TRBD1 (5 bases). The CDR3 loop spans 15 amino acids. V was shortened by 2 bases and J by 4 bases, with 15 bases between the two germline ends. Germline assignment: CDR1 SGHRS and CDR2 YFSETQ. CDR3 sequence (DNA): TGCGCCAGCAGCTTCCGACAGTCCCAAGGCACTGAAGCTTTCTTT. Its protein product is CASSFRQSQGTEAFF.